Listed below are T cell receptor beta chains from one sample, sequenced in a study of long-term antiretroviral therapy in people with HIV. Produced via immunoSEQ multiplex PCR; TCRdb's table is partial and in-frame only. The top ten hold roughly 15% of the sample, which has some 15,000 clones, 80% to 85% seen once. Sequences were derived from unsorted PBMCs, sampled 1.8 years before starting antiretroviral therapy. All receptors come from a woman between 40 and 55 years old with HIV. CDR3s include the opening cysteine and the closing phenylalanine or tryptophan. The order of the fields is D gene, CDR3 length, V gene, J gene, CDR3 protein. A D gene is named only where the DNA matches it firmly.

d_call: NA; cdr3_length: 12; v_call: TRBV19; j_call: TRBJ1-1; cdr3_aa: CASSIIRREAFF
d_call: NA; cdr3_length: 15; v_call: TRBV18; j_call: TRBJ2-5; cdr3_aa: CASSPLTTNQETQYF
d_call: NA; cdr3_length: 13; v_call: TRBV7-8; j_call: TRBJ1-2; cdr3_aa: CASSFRENYGYTF
d_call: TRBD2; cdr3_length: 12; v_call: TRBV28; j_call: TRBJ2-7; cdr3_aa: CASGVRGAEQYF
d_call: TRBD2; cdr3_length: 17; v_call: TRBV4-2; j_call: TRBJ2-6; cdr3_aa: CASTELAGLGGANVLTF
d_call: NA; cdr3_length: 14; v_call: TRBV2; j_call: TRBJ1-5; cdr3_aa: CASSEVTGNQPQHF
d_call: NA; cdr3_length: 12; v_call: TRBV6-5; j_call: TRBJ1-1; cdr3_aa: CASSTFGLGAFF
d_call: TRBD2; cdr3_length: 13; v_call: TRBV27; j_call: TRBJ2-1; cdr3_aa: CASSPGRAGEQFF
d_call: TRBD2; cdr3_length: 16; v_call: TRBV5-1; j_call: TRBJ2-2; cdr3_aa: CASKAAGGLNTGELFF
d_call: NA; cdr3_length: 11; v_call: TRBV20-1; j_call: TRBJ2-7; cdr3_aa: CSASLRHEQYF
d_call: TRBD1; cdr3_length: 16; v_call: TRBV7-8; j_call: TRBJ2-5; cdr3_aa: CASSPHRDSWLETQYF
d_call: TRBD1; cdr3_length: 19; v_call: TRBV11-2; j_call: TRBJ2-6; cdr3_aa: CASSLVGQGANTGANVLTF
d_call: NA; cdr3_length: 13; v_call: TRBV29-1; j_call: TRBJ2-7; cdr3_aa: CSVESVGTYEQYF
d_call: TRBD2; cdr3_length: 17; v_call: TRBV18; j_call: TRBJ2-5; cdr3_aa: CASSLTLTSGREETQYF
d_call: NA; cdr3_length: 11; v_call: TRBV7-9; j_call: TRBJ2-5; cdr3_aa: CASSLQETQYF
d_call: TRBD2; cdr3_length: 14; v_call: TRBV11-2; j_call: TRBJ2-1; cdr3_aa: CASSFGGSQGEQFF
d_call: TRBD2; cdr3_length: 17; v_call: TRBV4-1; j_call: TRBJ2-1; cdr3_aa: CASSQGGGGRIGNEQFF
d_call: TRBD1; cdr3_length: 15; v_call: TRBV10-3; j_call: TRBJ1-1; cdr3_aa: CAISGWRQGETEAFF
d_call: NA; cdr3_length: 15; v_call: TRBV4-1; j_call: TRBJ2-7; cdr3_aa: CASSQGVAQNYEQYF
d_call: NA; cdr3_length: 15; v_call: TRBV6-5; j_call: TRBJ2-7; cdr3_aa: CASSSRDENPYEQYF
d_call: NA; cdr3_length: 14; v_call: TRBV7-9; j_call: TRBJ1-1; cdr3_aa: CASSFPGLNTEAFF
d_call: NA; cdr3_length: 12; v_call: TRBV7-8; j_call: TRBJ1-1; cdr3_aa: CASSPSKTEAFF
d_call: NA; cdr3_length: 12; v_call: TRBV9; j_call: TRBJ2-2; cdr3_aa: CASRELSGELFF
d_call: NA; cdr3_length: 16; v_call: TRBV9; j_call: TRBJ2-1; cdr3_aa: CASSVGGTRTYNEQFF
d_call: NA; cdr3_length: 12; v_call: TRBV6-5; j_call: TRBJ2-5; cdr3_aa: CASSSGEETQYF
d_call: NA; cdr3_length: 13; v_call: TRBV14; j_call: TRBJ1-1; cdr3_aa: CASSPGRNTEAFF
d_call: NA; cdr3_length: 15; v_call: TRBV7-8; j_call: TRBJ1-2; cdr3_aa: CASSPVPAPRDGYTF
d_call: NA; cdr3_length: 18; v_call: TRBV19; j_call: TRBJ1-5; cdr3_aa: CASSPHAQGGYSNQPQHF
d_call: NA; cdr3_length: 13; v_call: TRBV5-6; j_call: TRBJ2-3; cdr3_aa: CASGGQSTDTQYF
d_call: TRBD2; cdr3_length: 16; v_call: TRBV4-2; j_call: TRBJ2-7; cdr3_aa: CASSPRASGVPYEQYF
d_call: NA; cdr3_length: 16; v_call: TRBV7-9; j_call: TRBJ2-7; cdr3_aa: CASSLGRGTTYNEQYF
d_call: NA; cdr3_length: 14; v_call: TRBV7-9; j_call: TRBJ2-5; cdr3_aa: CASSLFGGQETQYF
d_call: NA; cdr3_length: 12; v_call: TRBV6-1; j_call: TRBJ1-2; cdr3_aa: CASSVPAYGYTF
d_call: NA; cdr3_length: 16; v_call: TRBV5-5; j_call: TRBJ2-1; cdr3_aa: CASSLEVLGGQPGQFF
d_call: NA; cdr3_length: 14; v_call: TRBV6-1; j_call: TRBJ1-5; cdr3_aa: CASSAEDSNQPQHF
d_call: NA; cdr3_length: 14; v_call: TRBV27; j_call: TRBJ2-7; cdr3_aa: CASSLGLAAYEQYF